This entry describes one T cell receptor beta chain. The antigen is not known. A much bigger clone sits one base away, suggesting this may be a read error. Germline loops: CDR1 SGHAT, CDR2 FQNNGV. This CDR3 has 18 residues. Attachment of unique molecular identifiers was made to individual cDNA molecules. One entry per CDR3 protein, called by TCRdb with MiXCR from the 5' RACE reads. The table lists tens of thousands of distinct CDR3 sequences, about 7.1% of them singletons, with about 5.8% in the top ten. The source of the sample is a study of early T cells in non-severe SARS-CoV-2 infection. At the level of the study: Sequencing used unsorted whole-blood bulk RNA, so chains lack pairing. Study-wide points: VDJdb matches were skewed toward anti-spike CD8 T cell responses.

The source of this sequence is an adult who was a healthcare worker with PCR-confirmed SARS-CoV-2 infection or an uninfected control (not recorded which). The chain recombines TRBV11-2 with TRBJ2-6; 8 positions match TRBD1. This material consisted of whole blood, taken at baseline. The CDR3 is CASSLSGQGAPGTNVLTF. In nucleotides, the CDR3 is TGTGCCAGCAGCTTATCGGGGCAGGGGGCGCCTGGGACCAACGTCCTGACTTTC.